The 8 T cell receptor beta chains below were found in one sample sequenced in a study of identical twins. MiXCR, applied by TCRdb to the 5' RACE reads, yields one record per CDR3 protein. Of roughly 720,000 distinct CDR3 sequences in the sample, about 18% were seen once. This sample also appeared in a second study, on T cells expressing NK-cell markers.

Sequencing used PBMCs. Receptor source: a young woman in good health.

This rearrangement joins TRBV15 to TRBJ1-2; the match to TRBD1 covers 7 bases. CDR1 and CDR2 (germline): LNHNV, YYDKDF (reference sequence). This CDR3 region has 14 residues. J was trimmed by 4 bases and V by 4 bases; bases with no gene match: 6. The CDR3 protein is CATSKTGLGYGYTF. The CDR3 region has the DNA TGTGCCACCAGCAAGACAGGGTTGGGCTATGGCTACACCTTC. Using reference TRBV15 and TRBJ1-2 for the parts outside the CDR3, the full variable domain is DAMVIQNPRYQVTQFGKPVTLSCSQTLNHNVMYWYQQKSSQAPKLLFHYYDKDFNNEADTPDNFQSRRPNTSFCFLDIRSPGLGDTAMYLCATSKTGLGYGYTFGSGTRLTVV.

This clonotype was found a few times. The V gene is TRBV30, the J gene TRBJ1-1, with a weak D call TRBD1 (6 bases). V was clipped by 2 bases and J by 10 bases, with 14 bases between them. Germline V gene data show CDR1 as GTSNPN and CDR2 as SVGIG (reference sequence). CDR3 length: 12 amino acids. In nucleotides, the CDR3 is TGTGCCTGGAGTCTACAGGGTTTTATAGCTTTCTTT. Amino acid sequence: CAWSLQGFIAFF.

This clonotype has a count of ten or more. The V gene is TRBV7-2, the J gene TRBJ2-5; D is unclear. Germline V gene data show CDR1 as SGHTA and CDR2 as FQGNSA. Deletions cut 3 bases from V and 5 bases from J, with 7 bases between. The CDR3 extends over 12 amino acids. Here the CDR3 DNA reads TGTGCCAGCAGCTTCATTGGGGAGACCCAGTACTTC. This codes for CASSFIGETQYF. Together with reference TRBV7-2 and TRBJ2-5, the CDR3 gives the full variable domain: GAGVSQSPSNKVTEKGKDVELRCDPISGHTALYWYRQSLGQGLEFLIYFQGNSAPDKSGLPSDRFSAERTGGSVSTLTIQRTQQEDSAVYLCASSFIGETQYFGPGTRLLVL.

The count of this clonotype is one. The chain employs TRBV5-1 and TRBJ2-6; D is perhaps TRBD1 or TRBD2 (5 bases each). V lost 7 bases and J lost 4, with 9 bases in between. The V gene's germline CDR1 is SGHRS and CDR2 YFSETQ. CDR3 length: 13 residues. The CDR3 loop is CASGRDGANVLTF. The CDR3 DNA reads TGCGCCAGCGGCCGGGACGGGGCCAACGTCCTGACTTTC.

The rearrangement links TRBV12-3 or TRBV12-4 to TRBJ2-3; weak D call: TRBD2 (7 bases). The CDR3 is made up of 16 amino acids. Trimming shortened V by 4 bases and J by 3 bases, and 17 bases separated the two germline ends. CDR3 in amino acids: CASSSIRGAGTDTQYF. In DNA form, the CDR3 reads TGTGCCAGCAGTTCCATACGGGGGGCCGGGACAGATACGCAGTATTTT.

This CDR3 reads CASSSGPENEQFF. The CDR3 bases are TGTGCCAGCAGTAGCGGCCCCGAAAATGAGCAGTTCTTC. The genes are TRBV7-9 and TRBJ2-1, with TRBD2 as a possible D gene (6 bases). In germline, CDR1 is SEHNR, CDR2 FQNEAQ (reference sequence). The V end was cut by 6 bases, the J end by 7 bases, with 13 bases between. The CDR3 has 13 amino acids.

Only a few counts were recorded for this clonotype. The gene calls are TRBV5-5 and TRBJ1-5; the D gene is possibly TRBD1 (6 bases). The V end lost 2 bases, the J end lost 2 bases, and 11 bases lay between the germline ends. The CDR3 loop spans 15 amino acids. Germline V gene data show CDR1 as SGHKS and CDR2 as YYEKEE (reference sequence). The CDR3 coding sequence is TGTGCCAGCAGCTTTCAGGGGACGGGCAATCAGCCCCAGCATTTT. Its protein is CASSFQGTGNQPQHF.

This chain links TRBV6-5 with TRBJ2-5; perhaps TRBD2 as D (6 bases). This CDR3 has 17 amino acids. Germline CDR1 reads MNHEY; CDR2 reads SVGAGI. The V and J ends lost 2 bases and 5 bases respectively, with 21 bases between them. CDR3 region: CASSYTYSAGIGETQYF. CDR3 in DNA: TGTGCCAGCAGTTACACCTACTCTGCGGGGATAGGGGAGACCCAGTACTTC.